This T cell receptor (beta chain) was captured by sequencing in a study of blood T cell repertoires in COVID-19. Study information: There were acute and convalescent COVID-19 samples, and they came from the United States, Italy and Spain. In each case, the material was cDNA or gDNA derived from T cells, B-cell-depleted T cells, or PBMCs.

Seattle participants joined during active infection and were tracked over time. Sequenced by immunoSEQ multiplex PCR; TCRdb stores in-frame clones only, minus some. The table has fewer than 300,000 clones, approximately 90% seen once. The CDR3 runs 16 residues. From germline, CDR1 is SGHNT and CDR2 YYREEE (reference sequence). Unmatched junction bases numbered 4, after V lost 3 bases and J lost 0 bases. This sequence originates from a young woman with COVID-19, enrolled during active disease. This sequence joins TRBV5-4 and TRBJ1-3; the match to TRBD1 covers 9 bases. Sample: peripheral blood. The CDR3 nucleotides read TGTGCCAGCAGCTCAGCGACAGGGGGCTCTGGAAACACCATATATTTT. Protein: CASSSATGGSGNTIYF.